These T cell receptor beta chains were read from a single sample in a study of PD-1 blockade in classical Hodgkin lymphoma. Clones were read by immunoSEQ multiplex PCR, and TCRdb kept only the in-frame ones, dropping some. The table shows tens of thousands of clones, with just over 70% occurring only once. The sequences come from peripheral blood mononuclear cells (PBMCs), collected before the second cycle of nivolumab. The source of these receptors is a human donor with classical Hodgkin lymphoma. CDR3s include the opening cysteine and the closing phenylalanine or tryptophan. The D gene is left open where the match is weak. Size values are once, few and many counts, or a class for expanded clones, and some rows have none.

TRBV19,NA,TRBJ1-2,NA,TGTGCCAGCCTCGGGGGAAGGGAGAACTTCTATGGCTACACCTTC,CASLGGRENFYGYTF
TRBV5-6,NA,TRBJ2-7,NA,TGTGCCAGCAGCTTGGCTGACATCTACGAGCAGTACTTC,CASSLADIYEQYF
TRBV4-2,NA,TRBJ2-7,few,TGTGCCAGCAGCCAAGGATTACTTGCCTCCTACGAGCAGTACTTC,CASSQGLLASYEQYF
TRBV25-1,NA,TRBJ2-2,NA,TGTGCCAGCAGTGATAGTATCGGGGAGCTGTTTTTT,CASSDSIGELFF
TRBV30,NA,TRBJ2-1,NA,TGTGCCTGGAGTCCTTGGTCTTCCTTCAGCTCCTACAATGAGCAGTTCTTC,CAWSPWSSFSSYNEQFF
TRBV5-1,TRBD1,TRBJ1-2,NA,TGCGCCAGCAGCTCCCTGCCGACGGACAGGGCCGGCTACACCTTC,CASSSLPTDRAGYTF
TRBV7-2,NA,TRBJ2-4,NA,TGTGCCAGCAGCCTGACGTTAGCCAAAAACATTCAGTACTTC,CASSLTLAKNIQYF
TRBV11-2,NA,TRBJ1-1,once,TGTGCCAGCAGCTTAGACCCGGCAGGGCTTTGGGGCACTGAAGCTTTCTTT,CASSLDPAGLWGTEAFF
TRBV23-1,TRBD2,TRBJ2-1,NA,TGCGCCAGCAGTCGGGGACTAGCGGACTACAATGAGCAGTTCTTC,CASSRGLADYNEQFF
TRBV11-2,NA,TRBJ2-3,NA,TGTGCCAGCAGCTTAGTCGATACGCAGTATTTT,CASSLVDTQYF
TRBV7-2,NA,TRBJ2-2,few,TGTGCCAGCAGCTCTATCGGGACCCCGGTTGGGGAGCTGTTTTTT,CASSSIGTPVGELFF
TRBV5-6,NA,TRBJ2-6,NA,TGTGCCAGCAAACTATCCAATAGTCACAAAGGGGCCAACGTCCTGACTTTC,CASKLSNSHKGANVLTF
TRBV10-1,TRBD2,TRBJ2-1,NA,TGCGCCAGCAGTGAGGGCGGACTAGCGGTTAACAATGAGCAGTTCTTC,CASSEGGLAVNNEQFF
TRBV7-9,NA,TRBJ1-2,medium-sized,TGTGCCAGCAGCTTGTGGGCAGGGGTGGACTATGGCTACACCTTC,CASSLWAGVDYGYTF
TRBV2,NA,TRBJ2-5,NA,TGTGCCAGCAGGGCGGACAGATTCCAAGAGACCCAGTACTTC,CASRADRFQETQYF
TRBV19,TRBD2,TRBJ2-7,NA,TGTGCCAGTAGTTCGGGGACTAGCGGCACCTACGAGCAGTACTTC,CASSSGTSGTYEQYF
TRBV30,TRBD1,TRBJ1-5,NA,TGTGCCTTTAACAGGGGGAGCAATCAGCCCCAGCATTTT,CAFNRGSNQPQHF
TRBV11-2,TRBD2,TRBJ2-7,NA,TGTGCCAGCAGCTTAGCACTAGCGGGGATCTCCTACGAGCAGTACTTC,CASSLALAGISYEQYF
TRBV7-2,TRBD2,TRBJ2-5,NA,TGTGCCAGCAGCTTAATGAGCGGGGGGGCCTCAGAGACCCAGTACTTC,CASSLMSGGASETQYF
TRBV6-5,NA,TRBJ1-1,NA,TGTGCCAGCAGTTACTCGGGGACTATGAACACTGAAGCTTTCTTT,CASSYSGTMNTEAFF
TRBV30,NA,TRBJ2-7,NA,TGTGCCTGGAGTGGCGGGGCCTACGAGCAGTACTTC,CAWSGGAYEQYF
TRBV16,NA,TRBJ2-7,NA,TGTGCCAGCAGCCCTAATAGGGCCACCTACGAGCAGTACTTC,CASSPNRATYEQYF
TRBV2,NA,TRBJ1-1,medium-sized,TGTGCCAGCAGTGAAGGAAGAGGAGACACTGAAGCTTTCTTT,CASSEGRGDTEAFF
TRBV15,NA,TRBJ2-7,NA,TGTGCCACCAGCCGATCTGGCACCTACGAGCAGTACTTC,CATSRSGTYEQYF
TRBV29-1,NA,TRBJ2-3,NA,TGCAGCGTTGCGGTCCAGGGGACAGATACGCAGTATTTT,CSVAVQGTDTQYF
TRBV19,TRBD1,TRBJ2-1,NA,TGTGCCAGTAACGCCCGAGGGGGACAGGGGGCGTACAATGAGCAGTTCTTC,CASNARGGQGAYNEQFF
TRBV29-1,NA,TRBJ2-7,NA,TGCAGCGTTGAAGATGGAACTTACGAGCAGTACTTC,CSVEDGTYEQYF
TRBV6-6,TRBD1,TRBJ1-5,NA,TGTGCCAGCAGGGCCGACAGGGTTTTCAGTCAGCCCCAGCATTTT,CASRADRVFSQPQHF
TRBV10-2,TRBD2,TRBJ2-7,NA,TGCGCCAGCACCGGACTAGCGACTTACGAGCAGTACTTC,CASTGLATYEQYF
TRBV19,NA,TRBJ2-1,NA,TGTGCCAGTAGTAAAGGGTCCCGCTCCTACAATGAGCAGTTCTTC,CASSKGSRSYNEQFF
TRBV7-2,NA,TRBJ2-5,NA,TGTGCCAGCAGCTTAGGTGTCAGGGTAGCGAAAGAGACCCAGTACTTC,CASSLGVRVAKETQYF
TRBV5-1,NA,TRBJ2-4,NA,TGCGCCAGCAGTCTACAGGGTAACATTCAGTACTTC,CASSLQGNIQYF
TRBV7-2,NA,TRBJ2-3,NA,TGTGCCAGCAGCCTAGAGATAGTTTTAGATACGCAGTATTTT,CASSLEIVLDTQYF
TRBV19,TRBD2,TRBJ2-2,NA,TGTGCCAGTACCAGCAGCGGGAGGCTAACCGGGGAGCTGTTTTTT,CASTSSGRLTGELFF
TRBV4-3,TRBD2,TRBJ2-2,NA,TGCGCCAGCAGCCAGGGACTAGCGAACACCGGGGAGCTGTTTTTT,CASSQGLANTGELFF
TRBV27,TRBD1,TRBJ2-7,few,TGTGCCAGCAGATCGACAGGGGCGAGGAACGAGCAGTACTTC,CASRSTGARNEQYF
TRBV19,TRBD1,TRBJ2-3,NA,TGTGCCAGTAGTTCCCGGGACAGGGGGCTGGGAGATACGCAGTATTTT,CASSSRDRGLGDTQYF
TRBV10-3,NA,TRBJ1-5,NA,TGTGCCATCAGTGGGGAGGGCAATCAGCCCCAGCATTTT,CAISGEGNQPQHF